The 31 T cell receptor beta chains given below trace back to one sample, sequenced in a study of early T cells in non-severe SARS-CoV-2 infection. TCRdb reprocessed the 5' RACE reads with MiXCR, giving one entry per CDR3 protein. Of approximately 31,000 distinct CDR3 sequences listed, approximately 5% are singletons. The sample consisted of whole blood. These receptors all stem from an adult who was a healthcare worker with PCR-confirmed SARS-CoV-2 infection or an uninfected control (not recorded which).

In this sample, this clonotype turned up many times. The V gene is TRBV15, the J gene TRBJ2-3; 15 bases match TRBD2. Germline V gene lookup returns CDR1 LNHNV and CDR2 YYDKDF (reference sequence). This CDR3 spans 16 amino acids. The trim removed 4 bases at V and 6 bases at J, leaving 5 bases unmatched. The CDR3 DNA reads TGTGCCACCAGCAAGGGACTAGCGGGAGGATCCGATACGCAGTATTTT. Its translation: CATSKGLAGGSDTQYF. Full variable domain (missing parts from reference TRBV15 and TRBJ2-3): DAMVIQNPRYQVTQFGKPVTLSCSQTLNHNVMYWYQQKSSQAPKLLFHYYDKDFNNEADTPDNFQSRRPNTSFCFLDIRSPGLGDTAMYLCATSKGLAGGSDTQYFGPGTRLTVL.

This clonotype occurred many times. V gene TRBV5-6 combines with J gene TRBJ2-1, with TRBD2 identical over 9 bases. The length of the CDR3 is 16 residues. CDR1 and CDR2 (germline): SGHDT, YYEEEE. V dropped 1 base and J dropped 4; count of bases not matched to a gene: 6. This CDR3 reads CASSLSTSGFYNEQFF. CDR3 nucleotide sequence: TGTGCCAGCAGCTTGTCAACTAGCGGGTTTTACAATGAGCAGTTCTTC.

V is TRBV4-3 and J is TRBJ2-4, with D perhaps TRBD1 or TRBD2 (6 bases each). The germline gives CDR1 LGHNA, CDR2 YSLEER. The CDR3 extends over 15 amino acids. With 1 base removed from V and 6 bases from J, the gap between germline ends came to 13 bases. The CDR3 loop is CASSQVVRGGNIQYF. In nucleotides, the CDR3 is TGCGCCAGCAGCCAAGTGGTCAGGGGAGGAAACATTCAGTACTTC.

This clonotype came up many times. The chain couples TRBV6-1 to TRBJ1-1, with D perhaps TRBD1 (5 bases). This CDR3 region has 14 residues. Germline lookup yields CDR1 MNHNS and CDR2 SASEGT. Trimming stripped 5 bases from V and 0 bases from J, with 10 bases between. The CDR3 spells CASSNDRMNTEAFF. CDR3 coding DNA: TGTGCCAGCAGTAACGACAGAATGAACACTGAAGCTTTCTTT.

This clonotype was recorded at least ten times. CDR3 protein: CASSFLLTSGVGGDNEQFF. The CDR3 DNA follows: TGTGCCAGCAGTTTCCTTCTCACTAGCGGGGTCGGGGGTGACAATGAGCAGTTCTTC. The genes are TRBV12-3 or TRBV12-4 and TRBJ2-1; 10 nucleotides match TRBD2. CDR3 size: 19 residues. Unmatched junction bases numbered 16, after V lost 3 bases and J lost 5 bases.

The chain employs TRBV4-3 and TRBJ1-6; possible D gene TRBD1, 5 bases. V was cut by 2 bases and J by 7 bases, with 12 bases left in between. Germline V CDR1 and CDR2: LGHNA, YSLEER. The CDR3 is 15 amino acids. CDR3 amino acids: CASSQTDSLNSPLHF. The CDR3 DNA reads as TGCGCCAGCAGCCAAACCGACAGTCTAAATTCACCCCTCCACTTT.

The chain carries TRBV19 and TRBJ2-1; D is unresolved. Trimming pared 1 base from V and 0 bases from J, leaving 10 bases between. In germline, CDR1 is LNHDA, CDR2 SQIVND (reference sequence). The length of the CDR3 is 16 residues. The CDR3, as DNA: TGTGCCAGTAGTATAGGACACCTCAGCTCCTACAATGAGCAGTTCTTC. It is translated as CASSIGHLSSYNEQFF. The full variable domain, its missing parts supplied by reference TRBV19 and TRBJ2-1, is DGGITQSPKYLFRKEGQNVTLSCEQNLNHDAMYWYRQDPGQGLRLIYYSQIVNDFQKGDIAEGYSVSREKKESFPLTVTSAQKNPTAFYLCASSIGHLSSYNEQFFGPGTRLTVL.

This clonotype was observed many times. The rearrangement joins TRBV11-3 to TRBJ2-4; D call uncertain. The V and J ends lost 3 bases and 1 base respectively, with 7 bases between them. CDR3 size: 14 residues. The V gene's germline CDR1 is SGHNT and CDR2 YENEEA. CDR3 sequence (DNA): TGTGCCAGCAGCTTGAAGGTGGCCAAAAACATTCAGTACTTC. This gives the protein CASSLKVAKNIQYF.

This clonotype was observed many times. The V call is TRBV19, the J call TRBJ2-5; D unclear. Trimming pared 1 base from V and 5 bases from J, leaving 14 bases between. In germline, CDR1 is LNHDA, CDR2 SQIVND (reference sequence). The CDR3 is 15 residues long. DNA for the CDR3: TGTGCCAGTAGTATAGCGGCCTCCCACCGGGAGACCCAGTACTTC. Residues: CASSIAASHRETQYF.

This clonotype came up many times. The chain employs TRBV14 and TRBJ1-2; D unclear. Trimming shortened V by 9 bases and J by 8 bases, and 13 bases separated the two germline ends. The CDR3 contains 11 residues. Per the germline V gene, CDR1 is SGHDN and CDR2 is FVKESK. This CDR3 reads CASSLGFGYTF. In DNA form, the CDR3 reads TGTGCCAGTTCCCTAGGGTTCGGCTACACCTTC. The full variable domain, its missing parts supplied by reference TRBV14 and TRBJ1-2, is EAGVTQFPSHSVIEKGQTVTLRCDPISGHDNLYWYRRVMGKEIKFLLHFVKESKQDESGMPNNRFLAERTGGTYSTLKVQPAELEDSGVYFCASSLGFGYTFGSGTRLTVV.

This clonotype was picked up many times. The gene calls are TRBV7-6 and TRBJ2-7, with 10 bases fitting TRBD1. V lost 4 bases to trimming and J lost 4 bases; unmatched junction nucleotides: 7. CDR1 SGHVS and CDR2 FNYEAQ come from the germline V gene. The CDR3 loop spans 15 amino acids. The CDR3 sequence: CASSSRQGAGYEQYF. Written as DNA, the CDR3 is TGTGCCAGCAGCTCCCGACAGGGGGCGGGATACGAGCAGTACTTC.

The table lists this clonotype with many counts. CDR3 bases: TGCGCCAGCAGCTCGGGACAGATGAACACCGGGGAGCTGTTTTTT. It codes for CASSSGQMNTGELFF. The V gene is TRBV5-1, the J gene TRBJ2-2; the match to TRBD1 covers 7 bases. Per the germline V gene, CDR1 is SGHRS and CDR2 is YFSETQ. The CDR3 runs 15 residues. V shed 3 bases and J 1 base; nucleotides not matched to a gene: 3.

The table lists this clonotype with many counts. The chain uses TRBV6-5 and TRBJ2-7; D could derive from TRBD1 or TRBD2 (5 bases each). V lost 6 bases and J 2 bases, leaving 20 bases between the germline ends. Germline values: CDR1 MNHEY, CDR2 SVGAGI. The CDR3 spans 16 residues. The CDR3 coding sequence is TGTGCCAGCAGACTCCTTCCGGGACCACAAGCCTACGAGCAGTACTTC. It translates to CASRLLPGPQAYEQYF.

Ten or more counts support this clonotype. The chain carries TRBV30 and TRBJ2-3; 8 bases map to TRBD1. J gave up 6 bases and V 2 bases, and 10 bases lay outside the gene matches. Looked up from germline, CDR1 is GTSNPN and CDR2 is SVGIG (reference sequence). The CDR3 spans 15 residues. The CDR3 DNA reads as TGTGCCTGGAGTCGACTAGACAGGGGAACGGATACGCAGTATTTT. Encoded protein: CAWSRLDRGTDTQYF. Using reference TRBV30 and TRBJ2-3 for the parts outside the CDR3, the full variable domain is SQTIHQWPATLVQPVGSPLSLECTVEGTSNPNLYWYRQAAGRGLQLLFYSVGIGQISSEVPQNLSASRPQDRQFILSSKKLLLSDSGFYLCAWSRLDRGTDTQYFGPGTRLTVL.

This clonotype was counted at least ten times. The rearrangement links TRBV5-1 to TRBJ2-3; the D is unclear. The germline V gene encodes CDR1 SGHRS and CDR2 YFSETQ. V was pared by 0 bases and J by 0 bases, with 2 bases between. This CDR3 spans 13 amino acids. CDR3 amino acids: CASSLGSTDTQYF. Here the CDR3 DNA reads TGCGCCAGCAGCTTGGGGAGCACAGATACGCAGTATTTT.

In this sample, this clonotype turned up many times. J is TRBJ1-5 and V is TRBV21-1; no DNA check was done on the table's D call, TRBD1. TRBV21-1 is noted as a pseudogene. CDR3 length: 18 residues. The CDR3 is CASSTIGTGAWSNQPQHF. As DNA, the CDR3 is TGTGCCAGCAGCACTATAGGTACGGGGGCTTGGAGCAATCAGCCCCAGCATTTT.

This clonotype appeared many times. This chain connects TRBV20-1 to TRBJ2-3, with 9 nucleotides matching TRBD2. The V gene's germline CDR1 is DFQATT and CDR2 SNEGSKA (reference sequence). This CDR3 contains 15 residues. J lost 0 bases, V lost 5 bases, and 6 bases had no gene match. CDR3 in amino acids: CSAVSSGVSTDTQYF. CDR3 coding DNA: TGCAGTGCTGTCTCTAGCGGGGTCAGCACAGATACGCAGTATTTT.

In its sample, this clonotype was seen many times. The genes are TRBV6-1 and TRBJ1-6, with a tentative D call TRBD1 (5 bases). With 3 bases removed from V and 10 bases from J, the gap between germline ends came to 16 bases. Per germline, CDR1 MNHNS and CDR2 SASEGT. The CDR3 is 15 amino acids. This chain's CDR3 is CASSDRGRAGSPLHF. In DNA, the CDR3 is TGTGCCAGCAGTGATCGGGGCAGGGCAGGCTCACCCCTCCACTTT.

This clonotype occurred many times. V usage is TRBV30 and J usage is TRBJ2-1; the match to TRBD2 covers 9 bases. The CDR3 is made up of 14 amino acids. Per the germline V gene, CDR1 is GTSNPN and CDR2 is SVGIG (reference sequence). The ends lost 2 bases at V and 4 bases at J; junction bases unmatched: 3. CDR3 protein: CAWSPSGIYNEQFF. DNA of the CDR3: TGTGCCTGGAGTCCTAGCGGGATATACAATGAGCAGTTCTTC.

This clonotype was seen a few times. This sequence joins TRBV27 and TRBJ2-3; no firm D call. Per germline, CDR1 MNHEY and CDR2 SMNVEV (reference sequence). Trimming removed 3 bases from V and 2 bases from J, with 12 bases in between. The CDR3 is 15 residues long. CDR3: CASSFGLVPTDTQYF. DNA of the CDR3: TGTGCCAGCAGTTTTGGCCTAGTTCCCACAGATACGCAGTATTTT.

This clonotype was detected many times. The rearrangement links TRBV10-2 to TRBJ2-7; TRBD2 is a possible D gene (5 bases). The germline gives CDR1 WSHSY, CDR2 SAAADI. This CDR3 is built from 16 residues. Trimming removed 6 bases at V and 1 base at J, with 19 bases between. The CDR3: CASRDVGSAASYEQYF. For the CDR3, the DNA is TGCGCCAGCAGAGACGTAGGGAGCGCCGCATCCTACGAGCAGTACTTC.

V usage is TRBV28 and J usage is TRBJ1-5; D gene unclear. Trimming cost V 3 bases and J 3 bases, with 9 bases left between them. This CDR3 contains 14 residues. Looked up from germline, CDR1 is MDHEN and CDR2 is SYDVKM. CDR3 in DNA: TGTGCCAGCAGTTTCGGCCCTTACAATCAGCCCCAGCATTTT. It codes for CASSFGPYNQPQHF.

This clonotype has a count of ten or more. CDR3 amino acids: CASSLGRTGELFF. Written as DNA, the CDR3 is TGTGCCAGCAGCTTAGGAAGAACCGGGGAGCTGTTTTTT. This sequence joins TRBV11-2 and TRBJ2-2; no reliable D call. Deletions cut 1 base from V and 5 bases from J, with 5 bases between. Looked up from germline, CDR1 is SGHAT and CDR2 is FQNNGV. The CDR3 loop spans 13 amino acids. The full variable domain, with the rest looked up from reference TRBV11-2 and TRBJ2-2, is EAGVAQSPRYKIIEKRQSVAFWCNPISGHATLYWYQQILGQGPKLLIQFQNNGVVDDSQLPKDRFSAERLKGVDSTLKIQPAKLEDSAVYLCASSLGRTGELFFGEGSRLTVL.

In DNA, the CDR3 is TGCGCCAGCAGCCAAGCAGCGCGGGACTACCTTTTCGGGAACACCGGGGAGCTGTTTTTT. Residues: CASSQAARDYLFGNTGELFF. V and J are TRBV4-1 and TRBJ2-2; 7 nucleotides line up with TRBD2. This CDR3 region has 20 residues. Germline V gene sequence: CDR1 MGHRA, CDR2 YSYEKL. V lost 1 base and J lost 1; bases outside the gene matches: 15.

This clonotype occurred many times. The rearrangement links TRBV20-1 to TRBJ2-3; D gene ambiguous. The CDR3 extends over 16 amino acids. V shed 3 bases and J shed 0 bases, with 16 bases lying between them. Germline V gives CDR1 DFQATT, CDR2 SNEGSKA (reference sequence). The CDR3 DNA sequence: TGCAGTGCTAGGGCCTTAGTCAGACATAGCACAGATACGCAGTATTTT. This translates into CSARALVRHSTDTQYF.

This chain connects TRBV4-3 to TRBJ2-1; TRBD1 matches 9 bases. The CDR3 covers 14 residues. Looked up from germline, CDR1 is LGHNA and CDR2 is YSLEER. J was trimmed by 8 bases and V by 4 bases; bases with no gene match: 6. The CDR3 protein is CASSRMTGGDEQFF. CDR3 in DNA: TGCGCCAGCAGCCGAATGACAGGGGGTGATGAGCAGTTCTTC.

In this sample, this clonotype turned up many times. CDR3 DNA sequence: TGTGCCAGCAGCTTAAGTACCGGGACAGGGCGGTATTTT. Protein product: CASSLSTGTGRYF. The V gene is TRBV7-6, the J gene TRBJ2-3, with 9 bases aligning to TRBD1. CDR3 length equals 13 residues. Germline trimming cut 2 bases from V and 14 bases from J; bases unmatched to any gene: 8. Germline V gene data show CDR1 as SGHVS and CDR2 as FNYEAQ.

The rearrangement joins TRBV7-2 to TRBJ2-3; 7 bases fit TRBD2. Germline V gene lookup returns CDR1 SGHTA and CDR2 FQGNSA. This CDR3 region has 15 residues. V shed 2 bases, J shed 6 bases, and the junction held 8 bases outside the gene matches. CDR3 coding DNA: TGTGCCAGCAGCTTACAGGGCGGGAGTATGGATACGCAGTATTTT. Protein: CASSLQGGSMDTQYF.

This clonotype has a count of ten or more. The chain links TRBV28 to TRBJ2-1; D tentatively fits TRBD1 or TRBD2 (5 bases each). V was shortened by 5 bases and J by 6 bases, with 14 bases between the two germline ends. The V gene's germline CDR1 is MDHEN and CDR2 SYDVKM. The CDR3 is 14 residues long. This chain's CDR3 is CASSTRGRVNEQFF. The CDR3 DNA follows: TGTGCCAGCAGTACCCGGGGACGTGTCAATGAGCAGTTCTTC.

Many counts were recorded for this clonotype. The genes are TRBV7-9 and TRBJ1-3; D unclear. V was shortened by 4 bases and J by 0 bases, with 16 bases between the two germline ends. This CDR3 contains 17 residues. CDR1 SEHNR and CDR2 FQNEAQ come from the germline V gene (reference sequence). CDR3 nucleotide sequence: TGTGCCAGCAGCTCTATAGGTGGGCCAGTCTCTGGAAACACCATATATTTT. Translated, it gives CASSSIGGPVSGNTIYF.

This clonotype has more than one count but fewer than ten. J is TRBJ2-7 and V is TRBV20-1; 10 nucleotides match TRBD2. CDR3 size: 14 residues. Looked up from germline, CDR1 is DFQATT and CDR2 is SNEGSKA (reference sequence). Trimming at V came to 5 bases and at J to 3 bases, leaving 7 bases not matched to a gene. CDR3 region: CSAGPGLASYEQYF. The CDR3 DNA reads TGCAGTGCTGGACCGGGACTAGCGAGCTACGAGCAGTACTTC.